Below are 14 T cell receptor beta chains sequenced from a single sample in a study of cytomegalovirus exposure and HLA in healthy donors. The study ran its PCR with 60 Vbeta and 13 Jbeta primers. Only in-frame clones appear in the TCRdb table, and some are missing; sequencing was by immunoSEQ multiplex PCR. The table lists some 190,000 clones, about 80% of them singletons. Sequencing was done on a sample of PBMCs. The source is a woman in her thirties or forties in good health and CMV-seronegative.

The gene calls are TRBV4-3 and TRBJ2-1, with 9 nucleotides matching TRBD2. CDR3 size: 16 residues. V lost 0 bases and J lost 10; bases outside the gene matches: 10. CDR1 is LGHNA and CDR2 is YSLEER in the germline V gene. CDR3 amino acids: CASSQESIAGAKEQFF. The DNA for the CDR3 is TGCGCCAGCAGCCAAGAGTCGATAGCGGGAGCCAAGGAGCAGTTCTTC.

This clone was picked up one time. The V call is TRBV19, the J call TRBJ2-1; 14 bases align to TRBD2. Germline CDR1 and CDR2: LNHDA and SQIVND (reference sequence). Trimming removed 10 bases from V and 1 base from J; junction bases left unmatched: 9. This CDR3 has 17 residues. The CDR3 nucleotides are TGTGCCACAGGACTAGCGGGAGGTTTTGGGTCCTACAATGAGCAGTTCTTC. Protein: CATGLAGGFGSYNEQFF.

The chain combines TRBV30 with TRBJ1-1, with a possible D match to TRBD1 (5 bases). From germline, CDR1 is GTSNPN and CDR2 SVGIG (reference sequence). This CDR3 is built from 12 residues. Trimming cost V 0 bases and J 5 bases, with 7 bases left between them. CDR3 sequence: CAWSVQETEAFF. For the CDR3, the DNA is TGTGCCTGGAGTGTACAGGAAACTGAAGCTTTCTTT. The entire variable domain, with the rest obtained from reference TRBV30 and TRBJ1-1, is as follows: SQTIHQWPATLVQPVGSPLSLECTVEGTSNPNLYWYRQAAGRGLQLLFYSVGIGQISSEVPQNLSASRPQDRQFILSSKKLLLSDSGFYLCAWSVQETEAFFGQGTRLTVV.

The chain is built from TRBV7-9 and TRBJ2-1, with 7 bases lining up with TRBD1. J gave up 5 bases and V 5 bases, and 6 bases lay outside the gene matches. Germline V gene lookup returns CDR1 SEHNR and CDR2 FQNEAQ (reference sequence). This CDR3 has 14 residues. For the CDR3, the DNA is TGTGCCAGCAGCCGAGGGGACAGCCACAATGAGCAGTTCTTC. The encoded protein is CASSRGDSHNEQFF.

The chain recombines TRBV7-3 with TRBJ2-6, with 9 bases that match TRBD1. CDR1 and CDR2 (germline): SGHTA, FQGTGA. This CDR3 region has 17 residues. The J segment lost 4 bases and the V segment lost 4 bases, leaving 8 bases of the junction unmatched. In DNA form, the CDR3 reads TGTGCCAGCAGCTCGTCCGGGACAGGGCACGGGGCCAACGTCCTGACTTTC. This gives the protein CASSSSGTGHGANVLTF.

This clone has a single count. The CDR3 is CASSLDSGSFQETQYF. The CDR3 DNA reads TGTGCCAGCAGCTTGGATAGCGGGAGTTTTCAAGAGACCCAGTACTTC. This chain joins TRBV5-4 and TRBJ2-5, with 9 bases lining up with TRBD2. CDR3 length equals 16 residues. J gave up 2 bases and V 0 bases, and 5 bases lay outside the gene matches. Germline CDR1 reads SGHNT; CDR2 reads YYREEE (reference sequence).

This clone was picked up a small number of times. The junction shows a germline mismatch at one end, possibly a read error. The chain employs TRBV14 and TRBJ1-2, with D possibly being TRBD1 (6 bases). This CDR3 region has 15 residues. CDR1 and CDR2 (germline): SGHDN, FVKESK. The CDR3 DNA sequence: TGTGCCAGCAACCAAGAACAGGGCCACAACTATGGCTACACCTTC. Translation: CASNQEQGHNYGYTF.

The V and J genes are TRBV25-1 and TRBJ1-2; unclear D gene. Germline assignment: CDR1 MGHDK and CDR2 SYGVNS. V dropped 4 bases and J dropped 3 bases, with 9 bases sitting between them. This CDR3 has 13 amino acids. DNA for the CDR3: TGTGCCAGCAGTGCGGGAAATTACTATGGCTACACCTTC. This codes for CASSAGNYYGYTF.

The chain couples TRBV6-4 to TRBJ2-1; 7 positions agree with TRBD2. Germline V lookup: CDR1 MRHNA, CDR2 SNTAGT. V dropped 0 bases and J dropped 3; count of bases not matched to a gene: 11. The CDR3 consists of 18 residues. The CDR3 DNA reads as TGTGCCAGCAGTGACTCCCAGGGCCCAGGACTAGACTACAATGAGCAGTTCTTC. As protein: CASSDSQGPGLDYNEQFF.

This clone was recorded only once. The chain recombines TRBV6-1 with TRBJ1-5; 7 positions match TRBD1. Germline loops: CDR1 MNHNS, CDR2 SASEGT. V dropped 5 bases and J dropped 7; count of bases not matched to a gene: 5. CDR3 length: 13 residues. This CDR3 reads CASSSTGLQPQHF. CDR3 DNA: TGTGCCAGCAGTTCGACAGGGCTCCAGCCCCAGCATTTT.

This chain connects TRBV7-9 to TRBJ1-1; TRBD1 matches 9 bases. J was trimmed by 6 bases and V by 5 bases; bases with no gene match: 10. The CDR3 has 15 residues. Germline CDR1 and CDR2: SEHNR and FQNEAQ (reference sequence). The CDR3 protein is CASSNPGTGRAEAFF. The CDR3 DNA reads as TGTGCCAGCAGCAACCCAGGGACAGGGAGGGCTGAAGCTTTCTTT.

The chain links TRBV7-2 to TRBJ1-2; D uncertain. The germline V gene encodes CDR1 SGHTA and CDR2 FQGNSA. V was clipped by 10 bases and J by 4 bases, with 16 bases between them. This CDR3 is 13 amino acids long. The CDR3 DNA sequence: TGTGCCACCCAGCGGGTGCGCGGCTATGGCTACACCTTC. Protein: CATQRVRGYGYTF.

There are a few counts of this clone. The rearrangement joins TRBV6-5 to TRBJ2-6, with D possibly matching TRBD1 (5 bases). This CDR3 is built from 14 residues. The germline CDR1 and CDR2 sequences are MNHEY and SVGAGI. Trimming removed 5 bases at V and 2 bases at J, with 7 bases between. CDR3 sequence reads: CASSVQAGANVLTF. In nucleotides, the CDR3 is TGTGCCAGCAGTGTACAGGCTGGGGCCAACGTCCTGACTTTC.

The chain employs TRBV29-1 and TRBJ1-1; tentatively, D is TRBD1 (5 bases). This CDR3 is 13 amino acids long. V was clipped by 5 bases and J by 5 bases, with 15 bases between them. Germline loops: CDR1 SQVTM, CDR2 ANQGSEA. CDR3 sequence reads: CSVQGPAGTEAFF. The CDR3 DNA reads TGCAGCGTTCAGGGTCCTGCGGGAACTGAAGCTTTCTTT.